The source of this T cell receptor beta chain is a study of tumor-infiltrating lymphocytes in glioblastoma multiforme. TCRB libraries came from RNA via three nested multiplex PCR rounds. Unique molecular identifiers were not described for the libraries. TCRdb processed the multiplex PCR reads anew with MiXCR; each CDR3 protein has one entry. This sample carries around 33,000 distinct CDR3 sequences, more than 55% of them seen once, and the ten largest clones take around a third. Study findings and constraints: Functional subtype sorting of these T cells was not performed. TCR plus mutation findings rest on a single glioblastoma patient. RNA-based TCR sequencing may distort clone frequencies, since cells carry unequal TCR transcript numbers.

By share, this clonotype ranks as medium-sized. Its antigen is currently unknown. This receptor was obtained from a male donor with glioblastoma. What was sequenced was brain tumor tissue.

The CDR3 coding sequence is TGTGCCAGCAGCCAAGCGGGACATTTAGCCAAAAACATTCAGTACTTC. This sequence encodes CASSQAGHLAKNIQYF. The chain recombines TRBV14 with TRBJ2-4, with D possibly being TRBD1 (6 bases). The CDR3 consists of 16 residues. Germline-derived CDR1 and CDR2 are SGHDN and FVKESK. Trimming left V 1 base short and J 0 bases short, with 10 bases between.